The 5 T cell receptor beta chains below come from one sample, sequenced in a study of shared clonotypes between healthy human individuals. TCRdb keeps only in-frame clones here, not all; method: immunoSEQ multiplex PCR. The profile shows about 1.1 million clones, around three quarters of them singletons. Material for sequencing was memory CD4+ T cells from PBMCs. Subset specified: CD45RA-negative fraction. The source is a man younger than 35 in good health. Some clones in this sample may be carry-over from other donors' samples.

The chain is built from TRBV11-2 and TRBJ2-3, with TRBD2 identical over 12 bases. V lost 5 bases to trimming and J lost 4 bases; unmatched junction nucleotides: 4. Germline values: CDR1 SGHAT, CDR2 FQNNGV. The CDR3 extends over 15 amino acids. CDR3 region: CASSATSGSSDTQYF. The CDR3 DNA follows: TGTGCCAGCAGCGCGACTAGCGGGAGTTCAGATACGCAGTATTTT.

The gene calls are TRBV4-2 and TRBJ2-7, with D possibly matching TRBD1 (5 bases). The length of the CDR3 is 14 residues. Per the germline V gene, CDR1 is LGHNA and CDR2 is YNFKEQ. Trimming cost V 1 base and J 2 bases, with 9 bases left between them. The CDR3 protein is CASSQAARAYEQYF. CDR3 DNA: TGTGCCAGCAGCCAAGCTGCCAGGGCCTACGAGCAGTACTTC.

The V call is TRBV7-9, the J call TRBJ2-2; D gene unclear. The V and J ends lost 1 base and 8 bases respectively, with 8 bases between them. Germline CDR1 and CDR2: SEHNR and FQNEAQ (reference sequence). The CDR3 consists of 13 residues. The CDR3 loop is CASSLGSFGELFF. The CDR3 nucleotides are TGTGCCAGCAGCTTAGGGTCGTTTGGGGAGCTGTTTTTT. The whole variable domain, remainder taken from reference TRBV7-9 and TRBJ2-2, is DTGVSQNPRHKITKRGQNVTFRCDPISEHNRLYWYRQTLGQGPEFLTYFQNEAQLEKSRLLSDRFSAERPKGSFSTLEIQRTEQGDSAMYLCASSLGSFGELFFGEGSRLTVL.

The chain combines TRBV4-2 with TRBJ2-7; perhaps TRBD1 as D (6 bases). The V end lost 0 bases, the J end lost 0 bases, and 9 bases lay between the germline ends. The CDR3 is 15 amino acids. Germline V lookup: CDR1 LGHNA, CDR2 YNFKEQ. CDR3: CASSQDTGRSYEQYF. CDR3 DNA: TGTGCCAGCAGCCAAGATACAGGGCGCTCCTACGAGCAGTACTTC.

CDR3 residues: CASSPDRDRGLGGTF. The CDR3 bases are TGTGCCAGCAGCCCCGACCGGGACAGGGGTTTGGGCGGCACCTTC. This chain uses TRBV7-3 with TRBJ1-2; 10 bases align to TRBD1. The V and J ends lost 5 bases and 13 bases, in that order; junction bases with no gene match: 16. The CDR3 loop spans 15 amino acids. From germline, CDR1 is SGHTA and CDR2 FQGTGA.